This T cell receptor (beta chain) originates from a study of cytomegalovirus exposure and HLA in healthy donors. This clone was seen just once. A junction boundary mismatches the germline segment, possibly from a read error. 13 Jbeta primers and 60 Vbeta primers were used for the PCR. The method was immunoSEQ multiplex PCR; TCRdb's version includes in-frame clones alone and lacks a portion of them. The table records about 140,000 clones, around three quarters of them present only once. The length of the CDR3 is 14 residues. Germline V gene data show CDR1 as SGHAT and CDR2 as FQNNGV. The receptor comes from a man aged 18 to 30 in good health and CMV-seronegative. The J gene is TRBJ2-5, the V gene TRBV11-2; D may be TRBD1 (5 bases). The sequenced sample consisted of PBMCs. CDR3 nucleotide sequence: TGTGCCGGCAGCTTAGGTCCAGGGCTAGGAACCCAGTACTTC. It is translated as CAGSLGPGLGTQYF.